The 9 T cell receptor beta chains in this list originate from one sample, sequenced in a study of shared clonotypes between healthy human individuals. The method was immunoSEQ multiplex PCR; TCRdb's version includes in-frame clones alone and lacks a portion of them. This sample has around 2,000,000 clones, with about 92% found just once. Naive-designated CD8 cells lacked CD45RO, were positively enriched for CCR7, and omitted terminally differentiated effector memory CD45RA+ cells. The sample was naive CD8+ T cells from PBMCs. These receptors were collected from a man aged 18 to 30 in good health. Some clones in this sample may be carry-over from other donors' samples.

The rearrangement uses TRBV27 and TRBJ2-1; D not resolved. The CDR3 is 15 amino acids. The V gene's germline CDR1 is MNHEY and CDR2 SMNVEV (reference sequence). V was pared by 6 bases and J by 0 bases, with 12 bases between. CDR3 amino acids: CASRPGLTSYNEQFF. CDR3 DNA sequence: TGTGCCAGCAGGCCGGGCCTAACCTCCTACAATGAGCAGTTCTTC.

The J gene is TRBJ1-2, the V gene TRBV5-1; D might be TRBD1 (5 bases). Deletions cut 4 bases from V and 4 bases from J, with 23 bases between. Germline CDR1 and CDR2: SGHRS and YFSETQ. The CDR3 spans 17 residues. The CDR3 DNA reads as TGCGCCAGCAGCCCGGGGGGTCAGACACACGGAGCCTATGGCTACACCTTC. Protein product: CASSPGGQTHGAYGYTF.

This sequence joins TRBV18 and TRBJ2-7; D is unresolved. This CDR3 is built from 11 residues. Germline loops: CDR1 KGHSH, CDR2 LQKENI. Trimming pared 6 bases from V and 2 bases from J, leaving 5 bases between. CDR3 in DNA: TGTGCCAGCTCCCAAACCTACGAGCAGTACTTC. Residues: CASSQTYEQYF.

The chain combines TRBV6-5 with TRBJ1-1, with unresolved D. Deletions cut 2 bases from V and 0 bases from J, with 4 bases between. The CDR3 consists of 13 residues. CDR1 and CDR2 (germline): MNHEY, SVGAGI. In nucleotides, the CDR3 is TGTGCCAGCAGTTACATTATGAACACTGAAGCTTTCTTT. This codes for CASSYIMNTEAFF.

Only one count was recorded for this clone. V is TRBV15 and J is TRBJ2-7, with TRBD2 matching 9 bases. This CDR3 has 15 residues. Per germline, CDR1 LNHNV and CDR2 YYDKDF (reference sequence). Unmatched junction bases numbered 12, after V lost 8 bases and J lost 4 bases. CDR3 coding DNA: TGTGCCACCGGAGAGAATAGCGGGAGTGGGTACGAGCAGTACTTC. Its protein is CATGENSGSGYEQYF.

The count of this clone is one. V usage is TRBV6-6 and J usage is TRBJ2-7; 7 bases map to TRBD2. Trimming cost V 0 bases and J 5 bases; bases outside gene matches: 10. Germline CDR1 reads MNHNY; CDR2 reads SVGAGI (reference sequence). The CDR3 is 16 amino acids. CDR3 in amino acids: CASSYSVGGRGDEQYF. The CDR3 DNA is TGTGCCAGCAGTTACTCGGTGGGTGGGAGGGGAGACGAGCAGTACTTC.

The chain carries TRBV6-1 and TRBJ2-7, with 8 nucleotides matching TRBD2. V was clipped by 8 bases and J by 5 bases; unmatched bases: 8. This CDR3 has 13 residues. Germline values: CDR1 MNHNS, CDR2 SASEGT. In nucleotides, the CDR3 is TGTGCCAGCCAGCGAGCGGGAGTACACGAGCAGTACTTC. Translation: CASQRAGVHEQYF.

The genes are TRBV9 and TRBJ2-1; 10 nucleotides match TRBD2. Losses at the gene ends were 0 bases for V and 4 bases for J; bases not matched to a gene: 4. The germline gives CDR1 SGDLS, CDR2 YYNGEE. CDR3 length: 16 amino acids. This CDR3 reads CASSVARTSGYNEQFF. In DNA form, the CDR3 reads TGTGCCAGCAGCGTAGCCCGGACTAGCGGTTACAATGAGCAGTTCTTC. Full variable domain (missing parts from reference TRBV9 and TRBJ2-1): DSGVTQTPKHLITATGQRVTLRCSPRSGDLSVYWYQQSLDQGLQFLIQYYNGEERAKGNILERFSAQQFPDLHSELNLSSLELGDSALYFCASSVARTSGYNEQFFGPGTRLTVL.

In its sample, this clone was seen a few times. The chain uses TRBV7-9 and TRBJ2-2, with D unclear. The V gene lost 4 bases and the J gene lost 13 bases, with 7 bases spanning the gap. CDR3 size: 10 residues. CDR1 and CDR2 (germline): SEHNR, FQNEAQ (reference sequence). The CDR3 nucleotides are TGTGCCAGCAGCTCGGCAGGGCTGTTTTTT. It encodes CASSSAGLFF.